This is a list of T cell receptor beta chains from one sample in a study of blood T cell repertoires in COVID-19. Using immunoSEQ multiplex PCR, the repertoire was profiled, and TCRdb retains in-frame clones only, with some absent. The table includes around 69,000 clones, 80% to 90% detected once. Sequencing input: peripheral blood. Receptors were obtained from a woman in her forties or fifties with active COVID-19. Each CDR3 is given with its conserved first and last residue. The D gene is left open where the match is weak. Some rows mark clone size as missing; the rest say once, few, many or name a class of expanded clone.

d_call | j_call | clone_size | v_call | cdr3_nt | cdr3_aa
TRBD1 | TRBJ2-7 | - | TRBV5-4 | TGTGCCAGCAGCTTGGGGGACAGGATCCACGAGCAGTACTTC | CASSLGDRIHEQYF
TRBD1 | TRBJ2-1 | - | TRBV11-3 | TGTGCCAGCAGCTCCAGACAGGGGGGGTATGAGCAGTTCTTC | CASSSRQGGYEQFF
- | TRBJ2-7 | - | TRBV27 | TGTGCCAGCAGTTTAGAACAGGGTGTGTCGCAGTACTTC | CASSLEQGVSQYF
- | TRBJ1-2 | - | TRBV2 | TGTGCCAGCAACCCGTCAGAACTATTTGGCTACACCTTC | CASNPSELFGYTF
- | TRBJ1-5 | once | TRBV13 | TGTGCCAGCAGCTTGGGCGGGCCCAATCAGCCCCAGCATTTT | CASSLGGPNQPQHF
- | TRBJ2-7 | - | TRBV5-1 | TGCGCCAGCAGCTTGATGTCTTCCTACGAGCAGTACTTC | CASSLMSSYEQYF
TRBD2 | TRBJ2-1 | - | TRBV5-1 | TGCGCCAGCGGTCCCTTTGGCGGGAGTGATGAGCAGTTCTTC | CASGPFGGSDEQFF
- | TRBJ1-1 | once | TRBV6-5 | TGTGCCAGCAGACTAGCGGAGACTGAAGCTTTCTTT | CASRLAETEAFF
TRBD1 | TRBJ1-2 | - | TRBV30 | TGTGCCTGGAGTGATGGGACAGGCTCTAACTATGGCTACACCTTC | CAWSDGTGSNYGYTF
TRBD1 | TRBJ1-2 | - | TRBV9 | TGTGCCAGCAGCGAGGCCCCCGGCAGGGGGTATGGCTACACCTTC | CASSEAPGRGYGYTF
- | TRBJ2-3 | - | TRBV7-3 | TGTGCCTCAGCCGCTCAGGGGTGGGCAGATACGCAGTATTTT | CASAAQGWADTQYF
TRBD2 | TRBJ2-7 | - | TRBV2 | TGTGCCAGCACGGGTTGGGGACTTAGCAGGCTAGCGGGAGGAAACCCCGAGCAGTACTTC | CASTGWGLSRLAGGNPEQYF
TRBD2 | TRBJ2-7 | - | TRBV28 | TGTGCCAGCAGTTTCCACCAGCTAGCGGGATACGAGCAGTACTTC | CASSFHQLAGYEQYF
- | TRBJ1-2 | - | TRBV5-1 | TGCGCCAGCAGCTTGCATCAGGGAAACTATGGCTACACCTTC | CASSLHQGNYGYTF
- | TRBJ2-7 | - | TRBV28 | TGTGCCAGCAGCCCAGTAAGGGGCGAGCAGTACTTC | CASSPVRGEQYF
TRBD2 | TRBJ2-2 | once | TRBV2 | TGTGCCAGCAGCCTCACTAGCGGGAGGAACACCGGGGAGCTGTTTTTT | CASSLTSGRNTGELFF
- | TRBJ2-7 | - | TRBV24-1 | TGTGCCACCAGTCAGGGATTACCCCCCTACGAGCAGTACTTC | CATSQGLPPYEQYF
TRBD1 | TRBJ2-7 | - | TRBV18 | TGTGCCAGCTCACCTACAGGGGCTCCCTACGAGCAGTACTTC | CASSPTGAPYEQYF
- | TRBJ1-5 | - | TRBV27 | TGTGCCAGCAGTCACAATCCCTTGCTGAATCAGCCCCAGCATTTT | CASSHNPLLNQPQHF
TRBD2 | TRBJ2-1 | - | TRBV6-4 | TGTGCCAGCAGTACAAAAGCGGGAGTGCCCTACAATGAGCAGTTCTTC | CASSTKAGVPYNEQFF
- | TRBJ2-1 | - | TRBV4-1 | TGCGCCAGCAGCCAGGCTGGGGGCGAATCCTACAATGAGCAGTTCTTC | CASSQAGGESYNEQFF
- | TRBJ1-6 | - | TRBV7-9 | TGTGCCAGCCAGAACAGGGTGGATAATTCACCCCTCCACTTT | CASQNRVDNSPLHF
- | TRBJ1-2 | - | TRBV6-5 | TGTGCCAGCAGTCCCCTGAGGAAGACGGACTATGGCTACACCTTC | CASSPLRKTDYGYTF
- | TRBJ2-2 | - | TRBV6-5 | TGTGCCAGCAGTTACTCCGGGTCGCGCACCGGGGAGCTGTTTTTT | CASSYSGSRTGELFF
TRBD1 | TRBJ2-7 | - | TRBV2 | TGTGCCAGCAGAGTCGACAGGGAGCGCGAGCAGTACTTC | CASRVDREREQYF
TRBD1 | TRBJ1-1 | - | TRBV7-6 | TGTGCCAGCAGCCACCGGGACAGGGGGCCCGGGGGCATGAACACTGAAGCTTTCTTT | CASSHRDRGPGGMNTEAFF
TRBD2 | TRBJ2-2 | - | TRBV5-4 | TGTGCCAGCAGAGAAGGGGATGGTAGCGGGATAACCGGGGAGCTGTTTTTT | CASREGDGSGITGELFF
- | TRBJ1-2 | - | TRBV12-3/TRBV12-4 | TGTGCCAGCAGGGAGACTCTTCAATCGGGCTACACCTTC | CASRETLQSGYTF
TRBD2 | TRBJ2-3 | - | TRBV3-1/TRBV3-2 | TGTGCCAGCAGCCAAGGTCGGACTAGCGGGAGGGCCGCGGATACGCAGTATTTT | CASSQGRTSGRAADTQYF
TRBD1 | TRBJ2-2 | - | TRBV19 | TGTGCCAGTAGTGCGACAGGGGTCGGCGGGGAGCTGTTTTTT | CASSATGVGGELFF
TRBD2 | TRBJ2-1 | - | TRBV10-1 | TGCGCCAGCAGTAAGTCTAGCGGGAGAACCTCCTACAATGAGCAGTTCTTC | CASSKSSGRTSYNEQFF
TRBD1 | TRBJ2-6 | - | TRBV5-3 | TGTGCCAGAGGCCCCACCGGGACAGGGACCTCTGGGGCCAACGTCCTGACTTTC | CARGPTGTGTSGANVLTF
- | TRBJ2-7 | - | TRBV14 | TGTGCCAGCAGCCCGATAAGCAGGGGGGTTCAGTACTTC | CASSPISRGVQYF
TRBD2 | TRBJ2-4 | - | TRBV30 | TGTGCCTGGAGTGTATGGGGGGGCAAAAACATTCAGTACTTC | CAWSVWGGKNIQYF
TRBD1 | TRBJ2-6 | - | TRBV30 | TGTGCCTGGAGTCGACAGGGAAATGGGGCCAACGTCCTGACTTTC | CAWSRQGNGANVLTF
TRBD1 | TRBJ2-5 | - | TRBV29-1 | TGCAGCGTTGAAGACGGGGACAGCTACCCATTCCAAGAGACCCAGTACTTC | CSVEDGDSYPFQETQYF
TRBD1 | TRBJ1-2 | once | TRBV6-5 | TGTGCCAGCAGCGGGACAGTATATGGCTACACCTTC | CASSGTVYGYTF
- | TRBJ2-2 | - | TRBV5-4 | TGTGCCAGCAGCTTGGCGCTAGGCACCGGGGAGCTGTTTTTT | CASSLALGTGELFF
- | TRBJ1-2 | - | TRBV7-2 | TGTGCCAGCAGCCCCCCAGCAGGGCACTACTATGGCTACACCTTC | CASSPPAGHYYGYTF
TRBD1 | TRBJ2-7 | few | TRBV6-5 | TGTGCCAGCAGTCCTACCGGACAGGGTTACGAGCAGTACTTC | CASSPTGQGYEQYF
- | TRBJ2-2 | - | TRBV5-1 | TGCGCCAGCAGGCGCGAAAGTCTCGGGGAGCTGTTTTTT | CASRRESLGELFF
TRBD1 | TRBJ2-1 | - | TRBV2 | TGTGCCAGCACTCGGACAGGGGCAACTAATGAGCAGTTCTTC | CASTRTGATNEQFF
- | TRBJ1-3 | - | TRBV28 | TGTGCCAGCAGTTTAAAGGCAGCCGGCGGCACCATATATTTT | CASSLKAAGGTIYF
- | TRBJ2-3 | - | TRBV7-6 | TGTGCCAGCAGCCAAGCAGCAGGGTACGGGCGATACAGCACAGATACGCAGTATTTT | CASSQAAGYGRYSTDTQYF
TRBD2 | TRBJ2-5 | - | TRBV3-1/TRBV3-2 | TGTGCCAGCAGCCACAGAGGGACTAGGAAAGGGACCCAGTACTTC | CASSHRGTRKGTQYF
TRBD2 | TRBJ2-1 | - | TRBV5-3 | TGTGCCAGAAGCTTGGCCCCCCAGCGGGGGTCCTACAATGAGCAGTTCTTC | CARSLAPQRGSYNEQFF
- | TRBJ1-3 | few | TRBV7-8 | TGTGCCAGCAGCTTGCCGCGCGGGGACGGAGCTCAGGGAAACACCATATATTTT | CASSLPRGDGAQGNTIYF
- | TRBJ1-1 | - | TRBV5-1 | TGCGCCAGCAGCTGGGGGGGACAACAGAACACTGAAGCTTTCTTT | CASSWGGQQNTEAFF
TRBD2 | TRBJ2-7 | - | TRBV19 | TGTGCCAGTAGTTCGAGACTAGCGGGAGACGAGCAGTACTTC | CASSSRLAGDEQYF
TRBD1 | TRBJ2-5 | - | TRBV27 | TGTGCCAGCAGTTTAAAACCTCAGGTCGGGACAGCAACCCAAGAGACCCAGTACTTC | CASSLKPQVGTATQETQYF
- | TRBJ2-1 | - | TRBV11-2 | TGTGCCAGCAGCTTCCGTCTTATGCGTAATGAGCAGTTCTTC | CASSFRLMRNEQFF
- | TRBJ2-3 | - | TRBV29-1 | TGCAGCGTTCGGAGTCCGGGAAGCACAGATACGCAGTATTTT | CSVRSPGSTDTQYF
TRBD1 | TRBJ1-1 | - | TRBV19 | TGTGCCAGTAGTATAGATCCGAGACAGGGGGCCCTGAACACTGAAGCTTTCTTT | CASSIDPRQGALNTEAFF
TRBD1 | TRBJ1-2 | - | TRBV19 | TGTGCCAGTAGTATCCCCACAGGGGGTAACTATGGCTACACCTTC | CASSIPTGGNYGYTF
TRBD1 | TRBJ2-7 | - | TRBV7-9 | TGTGCCAGCAGCTTGTTGGGACAGGGGGACTACGAGCAGTACTTC | CASSLLGQGDYEQYF
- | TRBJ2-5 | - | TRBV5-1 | TGCGCCAGCAGCTTGGAGCCTTGGGAGACCCAGTACTTC | CASSLEPWETQYF
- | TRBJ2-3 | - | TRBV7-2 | TGTGCCAGCAGCTTAGTGGGCGGGATGGGGGATACGCAGTATTTT | CASSLVGGMGDTQYF
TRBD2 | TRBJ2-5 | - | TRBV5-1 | TGCGCCAGCAGCTTGCCAGCGGGAGGGCCCGAGACCCAGTACTTC | CASSLPAGGPETQYF
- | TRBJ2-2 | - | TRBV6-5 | TGTGCCGTCTCTCGCGGGAACACCGGGGAGCTGTTTTTT | CAVSRGNTGELFF
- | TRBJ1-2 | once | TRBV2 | TGTGCCAGCAGTCTCCGGCAGGGTGGCTACACCTTC | CASSLRQGGYTF